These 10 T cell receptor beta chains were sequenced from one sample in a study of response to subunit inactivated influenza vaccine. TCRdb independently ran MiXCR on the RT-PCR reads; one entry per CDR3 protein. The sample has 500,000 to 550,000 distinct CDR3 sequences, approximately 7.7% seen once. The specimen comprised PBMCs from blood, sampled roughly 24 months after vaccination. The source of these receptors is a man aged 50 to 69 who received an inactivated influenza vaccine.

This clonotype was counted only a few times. The CDR3: CASSYGGDSTDTQYF. The CDR3 region has the DNA TGTGCCAGCAGTTACGGCGGGGACAGCACAGATACGCAGTATTTT. The V and J genes are TRBV12-3 or TRBV12-4 and TRBJ2-3, with a weak D call TRBD2 (6 bases). Trimming shortened V by 4 bases and J by 0 bases, and 11 bases separated the two germline ends. The length of the CDR3 is 15 residues.

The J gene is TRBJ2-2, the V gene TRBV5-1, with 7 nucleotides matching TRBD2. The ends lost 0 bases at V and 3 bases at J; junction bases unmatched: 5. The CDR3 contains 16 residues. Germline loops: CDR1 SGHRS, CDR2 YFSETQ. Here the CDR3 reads CASSLVASGYTGELFF. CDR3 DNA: TGCGCCAGCAGCTTGGTAGCTAGCGGTTACACCGGGGAGCTGTTTTTT. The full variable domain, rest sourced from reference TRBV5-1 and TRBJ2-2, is KAGVTQTPRYLIKTRGQQVTLSCSPISGHRSVSWYQQTPGQGLQFLFEYFSETQRNKGNFPGRFSGRQFSNSRSEMNVSTLELGDSALYLCASSLVASGYTGELFFGEGSRLTVL.

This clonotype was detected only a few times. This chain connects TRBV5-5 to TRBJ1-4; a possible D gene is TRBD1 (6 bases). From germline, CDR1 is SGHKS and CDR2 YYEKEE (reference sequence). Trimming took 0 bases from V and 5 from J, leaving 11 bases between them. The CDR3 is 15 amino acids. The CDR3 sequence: CASSLGGRGNEKLFF. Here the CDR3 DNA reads TGTGCCAGCAGCTTGGGGGGGCGAGGGAATGAAAAACTGTTTTTT. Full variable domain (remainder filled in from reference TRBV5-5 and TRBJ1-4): DAGVTQSPTHLIKTRGQQVTLRCSPISGHKSVSWYQQVLGQGPQFIFQYYEKEERGRGNFPDRFSARQFPNYSSELNVNALLLGDSALYLCASSLGGRGNEKLFFGSGTQLSVL.

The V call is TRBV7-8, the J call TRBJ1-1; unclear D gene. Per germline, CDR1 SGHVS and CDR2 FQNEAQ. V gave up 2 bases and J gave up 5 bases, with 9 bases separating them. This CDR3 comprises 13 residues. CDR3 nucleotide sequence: TGTGCCAGCAGCTTAAGCAGGAGTACTGAAGCTTTCTTT. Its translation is CASSLSRSTEAFF.

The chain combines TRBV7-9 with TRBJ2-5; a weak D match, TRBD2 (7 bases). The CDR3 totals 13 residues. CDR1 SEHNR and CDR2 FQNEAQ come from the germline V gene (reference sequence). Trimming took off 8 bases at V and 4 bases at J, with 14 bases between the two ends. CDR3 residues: CASGGASPETQYF. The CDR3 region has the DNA TGTGCCAGCGGGGGGGCGTCCCCAGAGACCCAGTACTTC.

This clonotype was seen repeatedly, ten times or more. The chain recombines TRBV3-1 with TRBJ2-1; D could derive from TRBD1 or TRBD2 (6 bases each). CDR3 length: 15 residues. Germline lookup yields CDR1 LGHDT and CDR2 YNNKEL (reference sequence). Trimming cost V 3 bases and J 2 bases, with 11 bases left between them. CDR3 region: CASSHSGGPYNEQFF. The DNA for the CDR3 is TGTGCCAGCAGCCATTCCGGGGGCCCCTACAATGAGCAGTTCTTC.

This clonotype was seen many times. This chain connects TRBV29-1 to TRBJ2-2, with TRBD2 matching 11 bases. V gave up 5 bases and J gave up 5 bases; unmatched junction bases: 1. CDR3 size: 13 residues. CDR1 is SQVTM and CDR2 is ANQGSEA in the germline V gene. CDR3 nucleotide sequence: TGCAGCGTTACTAGCGGGGGAACCGGGGAGCTGTTTTTT. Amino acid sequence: CSVTSGGTGELFF.

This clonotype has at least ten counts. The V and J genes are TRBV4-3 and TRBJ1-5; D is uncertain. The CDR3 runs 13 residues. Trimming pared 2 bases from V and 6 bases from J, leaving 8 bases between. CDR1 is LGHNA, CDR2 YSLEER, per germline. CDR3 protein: CASSQFRSQPQHF. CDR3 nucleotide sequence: TGCGCCAGCAGCCAATTCCGGAGTCAGCCCCAGCATTTT.

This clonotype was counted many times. Here the CDR3 reads CASSQDWADKEKLFF. The DNA for the CDR3 is TGCGCCAGCAGCCAAGATTGGGCAGACAAAGAAAAACTGTTTTTT. The chain combines TRBV4-3 with TRBJ1-4; D gene ambiguous. The V gene's germline CDR1 is LGHNA and CDR2 YSLEER. The V end lost 0 bases, the J end lost 8 bases, and 13 bases lay between the germline ends. The CDR3 has 15 residues.

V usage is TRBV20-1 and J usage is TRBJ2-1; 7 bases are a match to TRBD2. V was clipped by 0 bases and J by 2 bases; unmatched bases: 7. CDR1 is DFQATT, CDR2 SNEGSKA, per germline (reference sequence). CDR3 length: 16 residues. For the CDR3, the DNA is TGCAGTGCTAGAGATCCTTGGGGACTAACCTACAATGAGCAGTTCTTC. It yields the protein CSARDPWGLTYNEQFF.